This T cell receptor beta chain was recovered during a study of cytomegalovirus exposure and HLA in healthy donors. General study findings and limits: TCR beta sequences reportedly predicted most subjects' HLA-A and HLA-B alleles accurately.

PCR amplification relied on 60 Vbeta primers (plus 13 Jbeta primers). Repertoires were generated with immunoSEQ multiplex PCR, while TCRdb's copy carries only in-frame clones and drops some. The sample lists some 100,000 clones, around 82% seen once, with 4% in the top ten. The CDR3 spans 12 residues. The ends were cut back, 0 bases at V and 10 bases at J, with 7 bases in the middle. Germline V gene lookup returns CDR1 SGHAT and CDR2 FQNNGV. This clone was found once. Its antigen remains unidentified. The sample comprised PBMCs. The sequence derives from a woman in her fifties or sixties in good health and CMV-seropositive. This chain uses TRBV11-2 with TRBJ2-1; D possibly corresponds to TRBD2 (5 bases). The CDR3 DNA reads as TGTGCCAGCAGCTTAGAGCGGGCCGAGCAGTTCTTC. Translated, it gives CASSLERAEQFF.